This TCR beta chain was found in a study of T cell responses to AZD1222 COVID-19 vaccine (dated by TCRdb to about 2021). Broadly, across the study: Because spike-specific TCR depth and breadth did not differ between the two schedules, AZD1222 recipients who got a second dose at roughly 4 weeks were pooled with those who got a second dose at roughly 12 weeks. A total of roughly 240 trial participants underwent TCR sequencing, of whom some 210 received two doses of AZD1222 and some 25 received two doses of the MenACWY control vaccine. Trial participants were enrolled by age into 18-55, 56-69 and 70-plus year subgroups, with roughly 160, 29 and 62 TCR-sequenced participants respectively.

In regard to this clone: Its antigen has not been determined. No qualities accompany the bases; no much larger clone lies one base away.

Trimming costs V 0 bases and J 3 bases, and their ends lie 9 bases apart. CDR1 MGHRA and CDR2 YSYEKL are derived from the germline V gene. The CDR3 sequence holds 14 residues, the cysteine and phenylalanine included. Only the CDR3 DNA stays, 42 bases, in frame from base 1. The intended sense of this specimen's time point label: baseline before first vaccination. Vaccinee samples came from UK trials COV001 and COV002, including a single-blind randomized controlled phase 2/3 trial of AZD1222 (ChAdOx1 nCoV-19) in healthy adults. For TCRbeta chain sequencing, PBMC samples from trial participants were taken at day 0 and at day 28 after the second dose. Study-wide conclusions, independent of this receptor: Vaccine-associated CD4 TCRs spanned the whole spike protein, with dominant responses in regions 160-218 and 743-854. No day 14 peak-response samples were available, so repertoires were characterized only after the peak T cell response. A significant rise in spike-specific TCR breadth and depth was observed after two AZD1222 doses relative to day 0 and relative to MenACWY recipients. Conclusions about previously exposed vaccinees were limited because only six or seven AZD1222 recipients were SARS-CoV-2 seropositive at baseline. In the small 56-69-year group, the increase in depth fell short of significance, most likely because of low power. Epitopes outside the regions mutated in the B.1.351 and B.1.1.7 variants were reportedly recognized by nearly half of the unique spike-specific TCRs. Participants were mostly white British and included more females than males, and it was suggested by the authors that clonal diversity may have been underestimated.

The CDR3 regions of human TCRbeta chains were subjected to immunosequencing. From the authors' description of their analysis: Repertoire TCRs were checked for matches against a reference library of SARS-CoV-2-specific TCRs that had been generated using the MIRA antigen-specificity platform. Breadth was defined as the fraction of unique TCRs that were SARS-CoV-2-associated, and depth was defined as the fraction of total T cells that were SARS-CoV-2-associated. Using the MIRA data, each spike-specific TCR was mapped to the spike region that the TCR reacts to and placed in a CD4 or CD8 class. Log10-transformed breadth and depth values were compared by one-way ANOVA with Sidak's multiple comparisons tests. TCRdb retrieved this table from immuneACCESS and kept in-frame rearrangements only. Not all clones are present; in checked studies, unresolved V genes account for under half, and no reason is known for the remainder. That table gives V, J and clone size, and the DNA gave D and trimming. Here the sample has about 56,000 clones; approximately 85% occur a single time. The ten largest clones take up approximately 15% of the sample.

This TCR was sampled from an adult in good health. The sequencing used peripheral blood, collected on day 0 of AZD1222 vaccination. The sequence links TRBV4-1 to TRBJ2-7, with the D gene not clear enough to name. The bases read TGCGCCAGCAGCCAAGATTTCAAGGGCTACGAGCAGTACTTC. This encodes CASSQDFKGYEQYF.